At least ten counts were recorded for the clone carrying this T cell receptor beta chain. Its antigen remains unknown. The record originates from a study of T cells after yellow fever vaccination. Study context: Fractions of limited cellularity were prepared by means of SMART-Seq v4 Ultra Low Input. Study-level results: A minor fraction of clonotypes spanned both CD4 and CD8 compartments. Post-booster repertoires contained most primary-vaccination clones again (around 96% CD4, about 90% CD8).

TCRdb independently ran MiXCR on the 5' RACE reads; one entry per CDR3 protein. The sample carries about 310,000 distinct CDR3 sequences, roughly 3.5% recorded once. This CDR3 has 15 amino acids. Germline-derived CDR1 and CDR2 are SGHRS and YFSETQ. Trimming left V 3 bases short and J 1 base short, with 13 bases between. The chain recombines TRBV5-1 with TRBJ1-1; D may be TRBD1 (5 bases). The receptor's source is a man younger than 35 who received the YFV17D yellow fever vaccine. The source was PBMCs, collected on the day of the yellow fever booster vaccination. The CDR3 bases are TGCGCCAGCAGCTCGAGGCGGGGCAGGAACACTGAAGCTTTCTTT. Translated: CASSSRRGRNTEAFF.